These 28 T cell receptor beta chains originate from one sample sequenced in a study of blood T cell repertoires in COVID-19. The protocol was immunoSEQ multiplex PCR, while the TCRdb copy is restricted to in-frame clones and leaves out a portion. The sample lists 120,000 to 150,000 clones; about three quarters were seen once. Sequencing used peripheral blood. The receptor source for this set is a man aged 50 to 59 with acute or convalescent COVID-19.

The V call is TRBV19, the J call TRBJ2-2, with 7 bases matching TRBD1. The V gene end was trimmed by 6 bases and the J gene end by 0 bases; junction bases not matched to a gene: 7. The CDR3 sequence is 16 residues long. Germline V CDR1 and CDR2: LNHDA, SQIVND (reference sequence). The CDR3 sequence: CASSDRARANTGELFF. The CDR3 nucleotides read TGTGCCAGTAGCGACAGGGCCCGAGCGAACACCGGGGAGCTGTTTTTT. Together with reference TRBV19 and TRBJ2-2, the CDR3 gives the full variable domain: DGGITQSPKYLFRKEGQNVTLSCEQNLNHDAMYWYRQDPGQGLRLIYYSQIVNDFQKGDIAEGYSVSREKKESFPLTVTSAQKNPTAFYLCASSDRARANTGELFFGEGSRLTVL.

This clone turned up a few times. The chain recombines TRBV30 with TRBJ1-5; D is unresolved. Germline values: CDR1 GTSNPN, CDR2 SVGIG (reference sequence). The CDR3 sequence is 14 residues long. V lost 3 bases, J lost 3 bases, and 12 bases lay in between. DNA of the CDR3: TGTGCCTGGAGCAATGGCGGGGTCAATCAGCCCCAGCATTTT. This sequence encodes CAWSNGGVNQPQHF.

This chain joins TRBV5-1 and TRBJ2-1; possibly TRBD1 for D (6 bases). Trimming took 6 bases from V and 8 from J, leaving 21 bases between them. The CDR3 has 15 residues. Per germline, CDR1 SGHRS and CDR2 YFSETQ. The CDR3 DNA is TGCGCCAGCACGATCGGGACACAACGGTTGGATGAGCAGTTCTTC. Its translation is CASTIGTQRLDEQFF.

The gene calls are TRBV9 and TRBJ2-3, with TRBD2 matching over 8 bases. The CDR3 is made up of 16 amino acids. Germline V gene lookup returns CDR1 SGDLS and CDR2 YYNGEE. V was pared by 0 bases and J by 2 bases, with 5 bases of the junction left unmatched. CDR3 in DNA: TGTGCCAGCAGCGTAGCTAGCGGGCTACACACAGATACGCAGTATTTT. Residues: CASSVASGLHTDTQYF.

This clone appeared a single time. The chain uses TRBV9 and TRBJ2-3; 14 nucleotides line up with TRBD2. Germline CDR1 reads SGDLS; CDR2 reads YYNGEE. CDR3 length equals 18 residues. V was clipped by 3 bases and J by 4 bases; unmatched bases: 10. CDR3 region: CASSDPRTSGGLPDTQYF. CDR3 DNA: TGTGCCAGCAGCGATCCGAGGACTAGCGGGGGGCTCCCAGATACGCAGTATTTT. The entire variable domain, with the rest obtained from reference TRBV9 and TRBJ2-3, is as follows: DSGVTQTPKHLITATGQRVTLRCSPRSGDLSVYWYQQSLDQGLQFLIQYYNGEERAKGNILERFSAQQFPDLHSELNLSSLELGDSALYFCASSDPRTSGGLPDTQYFGPGTRLTVL.

The chain joins TRBV19 to TRBJ2-1; 10 bases agree with TRBD2. The CDR3 covers 16 residues. CDR1 and CDR2 (germline): LNHDA, SQIVND (reference sequence). With 3 bases clipped from V and 2 bases from J, the junction kept 4 bases outside the gene matches. The CDR3 DNA sequence: TGTGCCAGTAGTATCTCTAGCGGGGGCGCCTACAATGAGCAGTTCTTC. As protein: CASSISSGGAYNEQFF.

This clone was detected only a few times. The gene calls are TRBV15 and TRBJ2-1; TRBD1 agrees at 8 bases. The trim removed 4 bases at V and 8 bases at J, leaving 10 bases unmatched. Germline values: CDR1 LNHNV, CDR2 YYDKDF (reference sequence). The CDR3 loop spans 15 amino acids. The CDR3 DNA reads TGTGCCACCAGCACCCGGACAGGGTCGCCCTATGAGCAGTTCTTC. Translation: CATSTRTGSPYEQFF.

The chain employs TRBV3-1 (or the pseudogene TRBV3-2) and TRBJ2-3, with TRBD1 matching over 7 bases. The V and J ends lost 6 bases and 3 bases, in that order; junction bases with no gene match: 9. Germline CDR1 is LGHDT and CDR2 is YNNKEL (reference sequence). CDR3 length equals 15 residues. CDR3 amino acids: CASSWGQRTTDTQYF. DNA of the CDR3: TGTGCCAGCAGTTGGGGACAGCGGACGACAGATACGCAGTATTTT.

V and J are TRBV7-3 and TRBJ2-4, with D possibly being TRBD2 (6 bases). The germline V gene has CDR1 SGHTA and CDR2 FQGTGA. The CDR3 is made up of 13 amino acids. The V end lost 1 base, the J end lost 8 bases, and 9 bases lay between the germline ends. For the CDR3, the DNA is TGTGCCAGCAGCTTAAAAGGGGAGGACATTCAGTACTTC. Translating it yields CASSLKGEDIQYF.

The chain joins TRBV6-5 to TRBJ2-3, with D tentatively TRBD2 (6 bases). The V and J ends lost 7 bases and 0 bases respectively, with 8 bases between them. This CDR3 is 13 amino acids long. Germline assignment: CDR1 MNHEY and CDR2 SVGAGI. CDR3: CASMGGSTDTQYF. CDR3 nucleotides: TGTGCCAGCATGGGAGGTAGCACAGATACGCAGTATTTT.

This chain joins TRBV15 and TRBJ1-1; D possibly corresponds to TRBD1 (5 bases). The CDR3 is made up of 18 amino acids. V was trimmed by 0 bases and J by 0 bases, leaving 17 bases between them. Germline V gene data show CDR1 as LNHNV and CDR2 as YYDKDF (reference sequence). This CDR3 reads CATSRDYGTGLMNTEAFF. The CDR3 coding sequence is TGTGCCACCAGCAGAGATTACGGAACAGGTTTAATGAACACTGAAGCTTTCTTT.

In DNA form, the CDR3 reads TGCAGCGTTCTAGCGCCTAGTCAAGAGACCCAGTACTTC. Translation: CSVLAPSQETQYF. The chain uses TRBV29-1 and TRBJ2-5; a weak D match, TRBD2 (6 bases). There are 13 residues in the CDR3. Trimming took off 5 bases at V and 2 bases at J, with 12 bases between the two ends. The germline V gene has CDR1 SQVTM and CDR2 ANQGSEA. Full variable domain (missing parts from reference TRBV29-1 and TRBJ2-5): SAVISQKPSRDICQRGTSLTIQCQVDSQVTMMFWYRQQPGQSLTLIATANQGSEATYESGFVIDKFPISRPNLTFSTLTVSNMSPEDSSIYLCSVLAPSQETQYFGPGTRLLVL.

The chain employs TRBV10-3 and TRBJ1-5; D possibly corresponds to TRBD1 (5 bases). The CDR3 sequence is 13 residues long. V shed 6 bases and J shed 5 bases, with 11 bases lying between them. Germline CDR1 is ENHRY and CDR2 is SYGVKD. CDR3 in amino acids: CAISGTSYQPQHF. CDR3 DNA: TGTGCCATCAGCGGGACTTCCTATCAGCCCCAGCATTTT.

The chain joins TRBV5-5 to TRBJ1-3; no definite D call. CDR1 and CDR2 (germline): SGHKS, YYEKEE (reference sequence). The CDR3 has 14 amino acids. Between the trimmed V and J ends, which lost 4 bases and 0 bases, there was a span of 8 bases. CDR3 sequence: CASSPRSSGNTIYF. CDR3 in DNA: TGTGCCAGCAGCCCACGGTCCTCTGGAAACACCATATATTTT.

The V gene is TRBV3-1 (or the pseudogene TRBV3-2), the J gene TRBJ1-2; D may be TRBD1 (6 bases). The V and J ends lost 5 bases and 1 base respectively, with 11 bases between them. This CDR3 has 14 residues. Germline CDR1 LGHDT, CDR2 YNNKEL (reference sequence). CDR3 in amino acids: CASSWFRGNYGYTF. Here the CDR3 DNA reads TGTGCCAGCAGCTGGTTCAGGGGTAACTATGGCTACACCTTC.

This chain joins TRBV18 and TRBJ1-1, with D tentatively TRBD1 (6 bases). The CDR3 covers 17 residues. Per germline, CDR1 KGHSH and CDR2 LQKENI. V gave up 4 bases and J gave up 4 bases, with 22 bases separating them. CDR3 region: CASSHTKPGTLGTEAFF. The CDR3 bases are TGTGCCAGCTCACATACCAAACCCGGGACATTAGGCACTGAAGCTTTCTTT.

CDR3 amino acids: CASSTGQNYEQYV. CDR3 DNA sequence: TGTGCCAGCAGCACCGGACAGAATTACGAGCAGTACGTC. The rearrangement links TRBV5-8 to TRBJ2-7, with a tentative D call TRBD1 (6 bases). The CDR3 covers 13 residues. From germline, CDR1 is SGHTS and CDR2 YDEGEE. The germline V and J ends were trimmed by 4 bases and 4 bases, with 12 bases remaining between them.

This chain links TRBV7-6 with TRBJ1-1; TRBD1 might be the D (5 bases). The CDR3 loop spans 16 amino acids. CDR1 is SGHVS, CDR2 FNYEAQ, per germline. Trimming took off 1 base at V and 5 bases at J, with 17 bases between the two ends. CDR3 in DNA: TGTGCCAGCAGCTTAGGAAGGGGCCAGGGATGGACTGAAGCTTTCTTT. Amino acids: CASSLGRGQGWTEAFF.

This clone was picked up a small number of times. The chain uses TRBV6-1 and TRBJ1-5; 10 bases line up with TRBD1. Looked up from germline, CDR1 is MNHNS and CDR2 is SASEGT. This CDR3 comprises 16 residues. J gave up 8 bases and V 1 base, and 8 bases lay outside the gene matches. The CDR3 DNA sequence: TGTGCCAGCAGTGAAGGTTGGGACAGGGGATGGGAGCCCCAGCATTTT. The encoded protein is CASSEGWDRGWEPQHF.

The chain links TRBV7-2 to TRBJ1-6; D is possibly TRBD1 (5 bases). V gave up 5 bases and J gave up 0 bases, with 14 bases separating them. This CDR3 comprises 17 residues. From germline, CDR1 is SGHTA and CDR2 FQGNSA. As DNA, the CDR3 is TGTGCCAGCAGCCCCCAGGGTCTAAGCTCCTATAATTCACCCCTCCACTTT. This sequence encodes CASSPQGLSSYNSPLHF.

V and J are TRBV7-9 and TRBJ2-2; 9 bases line up with TRBD1. Looked up from germline, CDR1 is SEHNR and CDR2 is FQNEAQ (reference sequence). V shed 5 bases and J 5 bases; nucleotides not matched to a gene: 9. CDR3 length equals 16 residues. CDR3 loop: CASSPMTGGRTGELFF. The CDR3 region has the DNA TGTGCCAGCAGCCCCATGACAGGGGGGCGAACCGGGGAGCTGTTTTTT.

The chain couples TRBV3-1 (or the pseudogene TRBV3-2) to TRBJ1-1, with 11 nucleotides matching TRBD1. After removal of 4 bases from V and 10 bases from J, the junction contained 5 bases not matched to a gene. The CDR3 totals 13 residues. From germline, CDR1 is LGHDT and CDR2 YNNKEL (reference sequence). Here the CDR3 reads CASSRRDRGSAFF. The CDR3 DNA follows: TGTGCCAGCAGCCGAAGGGACAGGGGGTCAGCTTTCTTT.

The chain combines TRBV27 with TRBJ2-1; D is undetermined. Germline CDR1 MNHEY, CDR2 SMNVEV (reference sequence). The CDR3 length is 13 residues. Trimming took off 2 bases at V and 3 bases at J, with 5 bases between the two ends. The CDR3 region is CASSLNNYNEQFF. CDR3 coding DNA: TGTGCCAGCAGTTTAAACAACTACAATGAGCAGTTCTTC.

The chain joins TRBV15 to TRBJ1-3; D remains ambiguous. CDR1 and CDR2 from the germline V gene are LNHNV and YYDKDF (reference sequence). The CDR3 length is 17 residues. The V and J ends lost 0 bases and 2 bases respectively, with 14 bases between them. The CDR3 protein is CATSRDQGGPAGNTIYF. The CDR3 nucleotides are TGTGCCACCAGCAGAGATCAAGGAGGGCCCGCTGGAAACACCATATATTTT. Full variable domain (missing parts from reference TRBV15 and TRBJ1-3): DAMVIQNPRYQVTQFGKPVTLSCSQTLNHNVMYWYQQKSSQAPKLLFHYYDKDFNNEADTPDNFQSRRPNTSFCFLDIRSPGLGDTAMYLCATSRDQGGPAGNTIYFGEGSWLTVV.

The gene calls are TRBV12-5 and TRBJ2-6; tentatively, D is TRBD2 (5 bases). The CDR3 totals 17 residues. The germline V gene has CDR1 LGHNT and CDR2 FRNRAP. Trimming removed 0 bases from V and 0 bases from J, with 9 bases in between. The CDR3 sequence is CASGLVLGGSGANVLTF. The CDR3 region has the DNA TGTGCTAGTGGTTTGGTACTAGGAGGCTCTGGGGCCAACGTCCTGACTTTC.

J is TRBJ1-4 and V is TRBV5-4; 8 positions agree with TRBD1. V was clipped by 5 bases and J by 3 bases; unmatched bases: 6. The germline V gene encodes CDR1 SGHNT and CDR2 YYREEE (reference sequence). The CDR3 totals 15 residues. CDR3 in DNA: TGTGCCAGCAGTTCGAACAGGGGGTCTAATGAAAAACTGTTTTTT. Amino acid sequence: CASSSNRGSNEKLFF.

CDR3 amino acids: CASSLTGSGELFF. In nucleotides, the CDR3 is TGTGCCAGCAGTTTGACAGGGAGCGGGGAGCTGTTTTTT. The chain uses TRBV6-5 and TRBJ2-2, with 7 nucleotides matching TRBD1. CDR3 length: 13 amino acids. V shed 4 bases, J shed 7 bases, and the junction held 3 bases outside the gene matches. The V gene's germline CDR1 is MNHEY and CDR2 SVGAGI.

A few counts support this clone. The rearrangement links TRBV5-4 to TRBJ1-2, with 8 bases fitting TRBD1. V shed 4 bases, J shed 1 base, and the junction held 12 bases outside the gene matches. Germline lookup yields CDR1 SGHNT and CDR2 YYREEE (reference sequence). The CDR3 sequence is 17 residues long. CDR3 DNA: TGTGCCAGCAGCCGAGGACAGGGCGAGGGCTTTAACTATGGCTACACCTTC. Amino acids: CASSRGQGEGFNYGYTF. The whole variable domain, remainder taken from reference TRBV5-4 and TRBJ1-2, is ETGVTQSPTHLIKTRGQQVTLRCSSQSGHNTVSWYQQALGQGPQFIFQYYREEENGRGNFPPRFSGLQFPNYSSELNVNALELDDSALYLCASSRGQGEGFNYGYTFGSGTRLTVV.